This T cell receptor beta chain was documented in a study of blood T cell repertoires in COVID-19. Study-wide context: COVID-19 samples from acute and convalescent phases originated in the United States, Italy and Spain.

Original methodology: Using reference gene primer amplification, nucleated cell counts were estimated. Profiled with immunoSEQ multiplex PCR; TCRdb holds only in-frame clones, not every one. D and trimming were read from the DNA, whereas the V and J calls and clone size are those reported in that table. The repertoire holds about 230,000 clones, with about nine tenths as singletons. The trim removed 1 base at V and 9 bases at J, leaving 21 bases unmatched. The CDR3 spans 19 residues. Per the germline V gene, CDR1 is MNHEY and CDR2 is SMNVEV (reference sequence). It was during active infection that Seattle patients were enrolled and then longitudinally followed.

V and J are TRBV27 and TRBJ2-1; TRBD2 agrees at 7 bases. Sample: peripheral blood. This clonotype originated in a man in his forties or fifties with COVID-19, enrolled during active disease. Written as DNA, the CDR3 is TGTGCCAGCAGTTTATTCGGTGACTCCGGGGGAGGGCCCGGAAGTGAGCAGTTCTTC. This encodes CASSLFGDSGGGPGSEQFF.